A single T cell receptor (beta chain) is shown here with its context. The antigen is not known. The data originate from a study of cytotoxic CD8 clonotypes in ibrutinib-treated CLL. Study conclusions and caveats: The study found baseline clonality above age-matched healthy donors, tracking circulating CD8+ T-cell counts.

Produced via immunoSEQ multiplex PCR; TCRdb's table is partial and in-frame only. There are more than 25,000 clones in the sample; 69% occur only once, and 45% to 65% lies in the top ten. The CDR3 spans 15 residues. Germline CDR1 and CDR2: SGHTA and FQGNSA. The sequence derives from a human donor with chronic lymphocytic leukemia. The rearrangement uses TRBV7-2 and TRBJ2-5; the D call may be TRBD1 or TRBD2 (6 bases each). Matching the DNA end better, TRBJ2-7 makes the J call doubtful. Here the sequenced sample was PBMCs, taken after 24 months of ibrutinib treatment. The chain's CDR3 is CASTYRAGSSYEQYF. CDR3 nucleotide sequence: TGTGCCAGCACCTACAGGGCGGGGAGCTCCTACGAGCAGTACTTC.